This TCR beta chain was observed in a study of T-cell reconstitution after alpha-beta-depleted transplantation in children. The CDR3 is 17 amino acids. V was clipped by 2 bases and J by 0 bases, with 14 bases between them. Germline CDR1 SEHNR, CDR2 FQNEAQ (reference sequence). The TCRbeta library was prepared with unique molecular identifiers. TCRdb passed the PCR reads through MiXCR, listing each CDR3 protein once. Among 250,000 to 350,000 distinct CDR3 sequences listed, almost 10% were seen once. This clonotype was observed a handful of times. This TCR came from a human donor who donated a stem cell graft to a child with SCID. Sequences were derived from PBMCs from the stem cell graft donor, sampled from the stem cell graft. The chain combines TRBV7-9 with TRBJ1-3; D remains ambiguous. CDR3 protein: CASSLSGLPSSGNTIYF. In DNA form, the CDR3 reads TGTGCCAGCAGCTTATCGGGGTTACCGAGCTCTGGAAACACCATATATTTT. The full variable domain, completed using reference TRBV7-9 and TRBJ1-3, is DTGVSQNPRHKITKRGQNVTFRCDPISEHNRLYWYRQTLGQGPEFLTYFQNEAQLEKSRLLSDRFSAERPKGSFSTLEIQRTEQGDSAMYLCASSLSGLPSSGNTIYFGEGSWLTVV.